The 9 T cell receptor beta chains presented below share a single source sample, sequenced in a study of pediatric ulcerative colitis. The rectum was sampled with one to two pinch biopsies at colonoscopy. Data came from immunoSEQ multiplex PCR; TCRdb stores just in-frame clones and leaves some out. Here the sample spans about 36,000 clones, around 73% being singletons. Sequencing used gut tissue. These receptor sequences come from a boy aged 5-17 years with moderate ulcerative colitis.

The chain employs TRBV5-1 and TRBJ2-3; 10 bases are a match to TRBD2. This CDR3 region has 18 residues. V lost 7 bases, J lost 3 bases, and 17 bases stayed unmatched. Germline CDR1 is SGHRS and CDR2 is YFSETQ. The CDR3 bases are TGCGCCAGCTCCCCCTGGCTAGCGGGGGTATCGAGGACAGATACGCAGTATTTT. Translating gives CASSPWLAGVSRTDTQYF.

V gene TRBV28 combines with J gene TRBJ1-5; D ambiguous. Trimming shortened V by 4 bases and J by 4 bases, and 5 bases separated the two germline ends. This CDR3 has 12 amino acids. Germline CDR1 and CDR2: MDHEN and SYDVKM. As DNA, the CDR3 is TGTGCCAGCAGTTCCGTGAATCAGCCCCAGCATTTT. Translating it yields CASSSVNQPQHF.

The sample holds one count of this clone. The chain has TRBV7-7 and TRBJ1-4; D might be TRBD1 (5 bases). The CDR3 is made up of 13 amino acids. V was cut by 8 bases and J by 8 bases, with 15 bases left in between. The germline gives CDR1 SSHAT, CDR2 FNYEAQ (reference sequence). CDR3 in DNA: TGTGCCAGCGGTGTCAGGGTTGGGGAAAAACTGTTTTTT. Its translation: CASGVRVGEKLFF.

In this sample, this clone turned up a few times. The J gene is TRBJ1-6, the V gene TRBV19; D call uncertain. V lost 2 bases, J lost 9 bases, and 11 bases lay in between. Looked up from germline, CDR1 is LNHDA and CDR2 is SQIVND (reference sequence). This CDR3 has 14 residues. The DNA of the CDR3 is TGTGCCAGTAGTATAAGGGCAGAGGGTTCACCCCTCCACTTT. Residues: CASSIRAEGSPLHF.

The chain uses TRBV18 and TRBJ2-5; 13 bases are shared with TRBD2. Trimming took 5 bases from V and 4 from J; bases not matched to a gene: 7. Germline values: CDR1 KGHSH, CDR2 LQKENI. The CDR3 loop spans 16 amino acids. The CDR3: CASSEGLAGARETQYF. CDR3 nucleotides: TGTGCCAGCTCAGAAGGACTAGCGGGAGCACGAGAGACCCAGTACTTC.

The rearrangement uses TRBV18 and TRBJ2-1, with TRBD2 matching over 11 bases. CDR1 KGHSH and CDR2 LQKENI come from the germline V gene. With V trimmed by 8 bases and J by 7 bases, 7 bases remained unmatched. CDR3 length: 14 residues. The CDR3 nucleotides are TGTGCCAGCACCGGGACTAGCGGCTATAATGAGCAGTTCTTC. It translates to CASTGTSGYNEQFF.

The chain recombines TRBV28 with TRBJ1-4; D is undetermined. CDR1 and CDR2 from the germline V gene are MDHEN and SYDVKM. The V end lost 5 bases, the J end lost 5 bases, and 6 bases lay between the germline ends. CDR3 length: 12 residues. CDR3 region: CASSPSNEKLFF. DNA of the CDR3: TGTGCCAGCAGTCCTTCCAATGAAAAACTGTTTTTT.

The chain employs TRBV27 and TRBJ2-7; TRBD2 matches 8 bases. CDR1 and CDR2 from the germline V gene are MNHEY and SMNVEV (reference sequence). This CDR3 comprises 15 residues. Trimming cost V 0 bases and J 2 bases; bases outside gene matches: 3. In nucleotides, the CDR3 is TGTGCCAGCAGTTTATCGGCAGCGGGGGCCTACGAGCAGTACTTC. Translation: CASSLSAAGAYEQYF.

This clone was detected only once. This chain joins TRBV7-2 and TRBJ2-7; D is perhaps TRBD2 (7 bases). V gave up 5 bases and J gave up 3 bases, with 17 bases separating them. This CDR3 contains 15 residues. Germline V CDR1 and CDR2: SGHTA, FQGNSA. The CDR3: CASSQRGGANYEQYF. The CDR3 DNA reads TGTGCCAGCAGCCAAAGGGGGGGTGCGAACTACGAGCAGTACTTC. Variable domain in full (rest from reference TRBV7-2 and TRBJ2-7): GAGVSQSPSNKVTEKGKDVELRCDPISGHTALYWYRQSLGQGLEFLIYFQGNSAPDKSGLPSDRFSAERTGGSVSTLTIQRTQQEDSAVYLCASSQRGGANYEQYFGPGTRLTVT.